These 7 T cell receptor beta chains were sequenced from one sample in a study of radiotherapy plus CTLA-4 blockade in lung cancer. The protocol was immunoSEQ multiplex PCR, while the TCRdb copy is restricted to in-frame clones and leaves out a portion. The table includes fewer than 90,000 clones, roughly four fifths detected once. Here the sequenced sample was peripheral blood, taken from a patient treated with radiotherapy plus ipilimumab. The receptors were sampled from a human donor with non-small cell lung cancer who had stable disease on radiotherapy plus ipilimumab.

Turning to this clone: The sample carries other DNA sequences with the same CDR3. J is TRBJ2-4 and V is TRBV30; 8 bases are a match to TRBD2. V lost 0 bases, J lost 6 bases, and 4 bases stayed unmatched. CDR1 is GTSNPN and CDR2 is SVGIG in the germline V gene (reference sequence). The CDR3 length is 14 residues. Here the CDR3 reads CAWSVTGGINIQYF. CDR3 coding DNA: TGTGCCTGGAGTGTAACGGGAGGGATAAACATTCAGTACTTC.

The V call is TRBV11-2, the J call TRBJ2-7; a possible D gene is TRBD1 (7 bases). Trimming cost V 0 bases and J 3 bases, with 15 bases left between them. CDR3 length equals 16 residues. Germline CDR1 and CDR2: SGHAT and FQNNGV. The CDR3 DNA reads TGTGCCAGCAGCTTAGATTCCCAGGGGGGTTACTACGAGCAGTACTTC. Its translation is CASSLDSQGGYYEQYF.

This clone was seen a few times. The chain links TRBV18 to TRBJ1-5; weak D call: TRBD1 (5 bases). CDR1 KGHSH and CDR2 LQKENI come from the germline V gene. Trimming pared 5 bases from V and 5 bases from J, leaving 10 bases between. The CDR3 is made up of 13 amino acids. The CDR3 DNA reads TGTGCCAGCTCAACTGACAGAGATCAGCCCCAGCATTTT. It codes for CASSTDRDQPQHF.

This chain joins TRBV29-1 and TRBJ1-2, with a tentative D call TRBD1 (5 bases). Trimming took 6 bases from V and 6 from J, leaving 11 bases between them. CDR1 is SQVTM and CDR2 is ANQGSEA in the germline V gene. This CDR3 spans 11 amino acids. CDR3 amino acids: CSVPWGNGYTF. The CDR3 bases are TGCAGCGTCCCTTGGGGGAATGGCTACACCTTC.

The chain couples TRBV5-1 to TRBJ2-7; possibly TRBD1 or TRBD2 for D (5 bases each). The CDR3 consists of 16 residues. CDR1 is SGHRS, CDR2 YFSETQ, per germline. V was cut by 0 bases and J by 3 bases, with 16 bases left in between. CDR3 bases: TGCGCCAGCAGCTTGGGACTGGGGGTAATGTACTACGAGCAGTACTTC. Encoded protein: CASSLGLGVMYYEQYF.

To note about this clone: Mismatch with germline at one junction end may stem from a read error. This sample also contains other DNA sequences that code for the same CDR3. The chain recombines TRBV7-2 with TRBJ2-1, with TRBD2 matching 7 bases. CDR1 and CDR2 from the germline V gene are SGHTA and FQGNSA. The CDR3 spans 14 residues. As DNA, the CDR3 is TGCGCCAGCAGCTCGGCGGGAGCTAGCAATGAGCAGTTCTTC. It specifies CASSSAGASNEQFF.

DNA of the CDR3: TGTGCCAGCAGTTTTTTGGGACTAGCGGGAGTCAACTACAATGAGCAGTTCTTC. Protein product: CASSFLGLAGVNYNEQFF. The gene calls are TRBV27 and TRBJ2-1, with 14 bases that match TRBD2. The ends lost 3 bases at V and 3 bases at J; junction bases unmatched: 7. Germline CDR1 reads MNHEY; CDR2 reads SMNVEV (reference sequence). The CDR3 has 18 residues.